The present T cell receptor beta chain was sequenced within a study of T cell responses to AZD1222 COVID-19 vaccine. Trimming removed 6 bases from V and 6 bases from J, with 17 bases in between. Germline CDR1 SQVTM, CDR2 ANQGSEA. The CDR3 contains 13 residues. TCRdb's table, derived via immunoSEQ multiplex PCR, lists solely in-frame clones and lacks some. The table lists about 150,000 clones, roughly nine tenths of them singletons. The V gene is TRBV29-1, the J gene TRBJ1-2; D perhaps matches TRBD1 (5 bases). This clonotype was obtained from an adult in good health. The sample in question was peripheral blood, obtained on day 0 of MenACWY control vaccination. The CDR3 coding sequence is TGCAGCGTAGCTTCCTCGGGGGTAAATGGCTACACCTTC. This translates into CSVASSGVNGYTF. The full variable domain, its missing parts supplied by reference TRBV29-1 and TRBJ1-2, is SAVISQKPSRDICQRGTSLTIQCQVDSQVTMMFWYRQQPGQSLTLIATANQGSEATYESGFVIDKFPISRPNLTFSTLTVSNMSPEDSSIYLCSVASSGVNGYTFGSGTRLTVV.